Presented here are 27 T cell receptor beta chains from one specimen sequenced in a study of shared clonotypes between healthy human individuals. Clones were read by immunoSEQ multiplex PCR, and TCRdb kept only the in-frame ones, dropping some. The sample holds about 1.1 million clones; approximately 80% are singletons and the top ten take roughly 0.61%. The specimen sequenced was memory CD4+ T cells from PBMCs. The subset was: CD45RA-negative fraction. The receptors were gathered from a young man in good health. Some clones in this sample may be carry-over from other donors' samples.

The genes are TRBV5-4 and TRBJ2-1; the D is unclear. V lost 4 bases to trimming and J lost 0 bases, with 17 bases between them. This CDR3 region has 17 residues. Looked up from germline, CDR1 is SGHNT and CDR2 is YYREEE (reference sequence). This chain's CDR3 is CASSPGPGSSSYNEQFF. DNA for the CDR3: TGTGCCAGCAGCCCCGGGCCGGGCTCGAGCTCCTACAATGAGCAGTTCTTC.

The chain uses TRBV5-1 and TRBJ2-1, with D unclear. The CDR3 is 13 residues long. The ends were cut back, 7 bases at V and 5 bases at J, with 13 bases in the middle. CDR1 is SGHRS, CDR2 YFSETQ, per germline. CDR3 protein: CASGADTNNEQFF. CDR3 in DNA: TGCGCCAGCGGCGCAGACACTAACAATGAGCAGTTCTTC.

This clone was detected only once. The chain couples TRBV2 to TRBJ2-1; tentative D call: TRBD2 (6 bases). The CDR3 sequence is 14 residues long. With 4 bases removed from V and 1 base from J, the gap between germline ends came to 8 bases. Germline V gene lookup returns CDR1 SNHLY and CDR2 FYNNEI. CDR3 sequence: CASSGGASYNEQFF. CDR3 bases: TGTGCCAGCAGTGGCGGGGCTTCCTACAATGAGCAGTTCTTC.

The chain has TRBV2 and TRBJ1-2; no firm D call. V shed 8 bases and J shed 10 bases, with 23 bases lying between them. The V gene's germline CDR1 is SNHLY and CDR2 FYNNEI. CDR3 length: 14 residues. Written as DNA, the CDR3 is TGTGCCAGCCATGATCGATTCGGTTCGGATGACTACACCTTC. The encoded protein is CASHDRFGSDDYTF.

This clone was seen only once. V usage is TRBV9 and J usage is TRBJ2-1, with 9 bases aligning to TRBD1. Germline CDR1 is SGDLS and CDR2 is YYNGEE. V was pared by 3 bases and J by 4 bases, with 5 bases of the junction left unmatched. This CDR3 region has 15 residues. For the CDR3, the DNA is TGTGCCAGCAGCGCAGGACAGGGGCGATACAATGAGCAGTTCTTC. This gives the protein CASSAGQGRYNEQFF.

CDR3 loop: CASSDLTSGGYEQYF. The CDR3 DNA reads TGTGCCAGCAGCGACCTTACTAGCGGGGGGTACGAGCAGTACTTC. The chain carries TRBV5-5 and TRBJ2-7; TRBD2 aligns across 12 bases. The CDR3 sequence is 15 residues long. V gave up 4 bases and J gave up 4 bases; unmatched junction bases: 6. From germline, CDR1 is SGHKS and CDR2 YYEKEE (reference sequence).

V usage is TRBV7-9 and J usage is TRBJ1-6, with TRBD1 as a possible D gene (6 bases). V was cut by 5 bases and J by 4 bases, with 12 bases left in between. In germline, CDR1 is SEHNR, CDR2 FQNEAQ (reference sequence). CDR3 length: 15 amino acids. The CDR3, as DNA: TGTGCCAGCAGCACCCTGCAGGGGTATAATTCACCCCTCCACTTT. Residues: CASSTLQGYNSPLHF.

This clone was counted once. This may be a read error: a much more frequent sequence differs by one nucleotide. The sample holds other DNA sequences that translate to the same CDR3. The chain is built from TRBV7-9 and TRBJ2-6; no reliable D call. The germline CDR1 and CDR2 sequences are SEHNR and FQNEAQ (reference sequence). The CDR3 consists of 13 residues. V lost 6 bases and J 1 base, leaving 4 bases between the germline ends. The DNA for the CDR3 is TGTGCCAGCAGTTTTTCTGGGGCCAACGTCCTGACTTTC. This sequence encodes CASSFSGANVLTF.

The chain couples TRBV7-9 to TRBJ2-5; 11 bases map to TRBD1. Trimming removed 0 bases from V and 1 base from J; junction bases left unmatched: 1. The germline CDR1 and CDR2 sequences are SEHNR and FQNEAQ (reference sequence). This CDR3 comprises 16 residues. The CDR3 is CASSLAGTGGQETQYF. The CDR3 nucleotides read TGTGCCAGCAGCTTAGCCGGGACAGGGGGCCAAGAGACCCAGTACTTC. The variable domain in full, with the rest retrieved from reference TRBV7-9 and TRBJ2-5, is DTGVSQNPRHKITKRGQNVTFRCDPISEHNRLYWYRQTLGQGPEFLTYFQNEAQLEKSRLLSDRFSAERPKGSFSTLEIQRTEQGDSAMYLCASSLAGTGGQETQYFGPGTRLLVL.

This chain connects TRBV7-9 to TRBJ1-2; weak D call: TRBD1 (6 bases). Germline values: CDR1 SEHNR, CDR2 FQNEAQ (reference sequence). The germline V and J ends were trimmed by 4 bases and 6 bases, with 15 bases remaining between them. The CDR3 has 14 amino acids. CDR3 sequence reads: CASSSGGLINGYTF. CDR3 DNA sequence: TGTGCCAGCAGCTCCGGGGGGCTTATAAATGGCTACACCTTC.

V usage is TRBV9 and J usage is TRBJ1-5; unclear D gene. Germline values: CDR1 SGDLS, CDR2 YYNGEE. The CDR3 length is 13 residues. V was trimmed by 4 bases and J by 9 bases, leaving 14 bases between them. CDR3 in DNA: TGTGCCAGCAGCCCAACGATTGGTGGGCCCCAGCATTTT. Protein: CASSPTIGGPQHF. Together with reference TRBV9 and TRBJ1-5, the CDR3 gives the full variable domain: DSGVTQTPKHLITATGQRVTLRCSPRSGDLSVYWYQQSLDQGLQFLIQYYNGEERAKGNILERFSAQQFPDLHSELNLSSLELGDSALYFCASSPTIGGPQHFGDGTRLSIL.

The chain has TRBV9 and TRBJ2-3; 8 nucleotides agree with TRBD1. CDR1 and CDR2 (germline): SGDLS, YYNGEE. The CDR3 runs 16 residues. Trimming cost V 2 bases and J 4 bases; bases outside gene matches: 9. In nucleotides, the CDR3 is TGTGCCAGCAGCGTGGCGGGCAGGGGGCTGGCAGATACGCAGTATTTT. Its protein product is CASSVAGRGLADTQYF.

A single count supports this clone. V and J are TRBV4-2 and TRBJ1-2; 7 positions match TRBD1. CDR1 and CDR2 (germline): LGHNA, YNFKEQ. The CDR3 covers 16 residues. J was trimmed by 3 bases and V by 3 bases; bases with no gene match: 10. CDR3 sequence reads: CASSHGTASPHYGYTF. The CDR3, as DNA: TGTGCCAGCAGCCACGGGACAGCTTCTCCTCACTATGGCTACACCTTC.

The rearrangement joins TRBV4-1 to TRBJ2-2, with D perhaps matching TRBD1 or TRBD2 (5 bases each). Germline-derived CDR1 and CDR2 are MGHRA and YSYEKL. The CDR3 consists of 15 residues. Trimming stripped 2 bases from V and 4 bases from J, with 11 bases between. This CDR3 reads CASSQWDLLTGELFF. For the CDR3, the DNA is TGCGCCAGCAGCCAATGGGACCTCCTCACCGGGGAGCTGTTTTTT.

The V call is TRBV5-1, the J call TRBJ2-7; a possible D gene is TRBD2 (7 bases). This CDR3 region has 12 residues. Per germline, CDR1 SGHRS and CDR2 YFSETQ. V lost 2 bases, J lost 9 bases, and 12 bases lay in between. The CDR3 region is CASSFERDTQYF. CDR3 coding DNA: TGCGCCAGCAGCTTCGAGCGGGACACGCAGTACTTC.

The table lists this clone with a count of one. Other DNA variants within this sample encode the same CDR3. This chain connects TRBV6-5 to TRBJ2-7, with D maybe TRBD1 (6 bases). This CDR3 region has 14 residues. Per germline, CDR1 MNHEY and CDR2 SVGAGI. V was pared by 5 bases and J by 2 bases, with 13 bases between. In nucleotides, the CDR3 is TGTGCCAGCAGTCCTCAGGGGCCTCCCTACGAGCAGTACTTC. Protein sequence: CASSPQGPPYEQYF.

This clone was counted only a few times. The sample carries other DNA sequences with the same CDR3. This rearrangement joins TRBV28 to TRBJ1-1; D remains unclear. Germline loops: CDR1 MDHEN, CDR2 SYDVKM. The CDR3 totals 11 residues. The V and J ends lost 8 bases and 4 bases respectively, with 8 bases between them. The CDR3 coding sequence is TGTGCCAGCCGGTCCTTCACTGAAGCTTTCTTT. Translation: CASRSFTEAFF.

The V and J genes are TRBV20-1 and TRBJ1-1; unclear D gene. The CDR3 sequence is 11 residues long. The V gene lost 8 bases and the J gene lost 2 bases, with 9 bases spanning the gap. In germline, CDR1 is DFQATT, CDR2 SNEGSKA (reference sequence). CDR3 region: CSTEDNTEAFF. Here the CDR3 DNA reads TGCAGTACCGAGGACAACACTGAAGCTTTCTTT.

This clone was observed a handful of times. This chain joins TRBV6-6 and TRBJ1-1, with 7 bases matching TRBD1. CDR1 and CDR2 (germline): MNHNY, SVGAGI (reference sequence). The CDR3 covers 16 residues. The trim removed 4 bases at V and 5 bases at J, leaving 13 bases unmatched. Here the CDR3 reads CASSFPINRGRTEAFF. The CDR3 region has the DNA TGTGCCAGCAGTTTTCCGATTAACAGGGGAAGAACTGAAGCTTTCTTT.

The chain carries TRBV7-9 and TRBJ1-3; 7 nucleotides align to TRBD1. V lost 1 base, J lost 0 bases, and 6 bases stayed unmatched. There are 17 residues in the CDR3. Germline lookup yields CDR1 SEHNR and CDR2 FQNEAQ (reference sequence). In DNA form, the CDR3 reads TGTGCCAGCAGCTTAGTTCGACAGGGCAACTCTGGAAACACCATATATTTT. Translating gives CASSLVRQGNSGNTIYF.

This clone was seen a handful of times. The rearrangement links TRBV5-1 to TRBJ2-5; 8 bases are shared with TRBD2. The J call may be incorrect, as the DNA end agrees better with TRBJ2-7. Germline CDR1 and CDR2: SGHRS and YFSETQ. The CDR3 contains 15 residues. The CDR3 DNA follows: TGCGCCAGCAGCTTTAGCGGGACCTACTCCTACGAGCAGTACTTC. It codes for CASSFSGTYSYEQYF.

The table lists this clone with a count of one. The chain is built from TRBV5-5 and TRBJ1-1; perhaps TRBD1 as D (5 bases). The germline V and J ends were trimmed by 2 bases and 2 bases, with 7 bases remaining between them. This CDR3 has 13 residues. Germline lookup yields CDR1 SGHKS and CDR2 YYEKEE (reference sequence). The CDR3 reads CASSFDRNTEAFF. CDR3 sequence (DNA): TGTGCCAGCAGCTTCGACAGAAACACTGAAGCTTTCTTT.

This clone appeared a few times. The V and J genes are TRBV9 and TRBJ1-1, with D possibly matching TRBD1 (6 bases). Trimming pared 3 bases from V and 0 bases from J, leaving 18 bases between. The CDR3 has 17 residues. In germline, CDR1 is SGDLS, CDR2 YYNGEE. The CDR3 loop is CASSARTLGGVNTEAFF. The CDR3 bases are TGTGCCAGCAGCGCAAGGACCCTCGGGGGCGTGAACACTGAAGCTTTCTTT. Drawing the rest from reference TRBV9 and TRBJ1-1, the complete variable domain is DSGVTQTPKHLITATGQRVTLRCSPRSGDLSVYWYQQSLDQGLQFLIQYYNGEERAKGNILERFSAQQFPDLHSELNLSSLELGDSALYFCASSARTLGGVNTEAFFGQGTRLTVV.

In regard to this clone: The identical CDR3 is also encoded by other nucleotide sequences in the sample. The rearrangement uses TRBV2 and TRBJ2-7; 9 positions agree with TRBD2. J gave up 7 bases and V 4 bases, and 2 bases lay outside the gene matches. Germline CDR1 SNHLY, CDR2 FYNNEI. This CDR3 comprises 12 residues. This CDR3 is CASSGLAGEQYF. In DNA, the CDR3 is TGTGCCAGCAGTGGGCTAGCGGGAGAGCAGTACTTC.

This chain connects TRBV7-9 to TRBJ2-7; 14 bases agree with TRBD2. Trimming took 5 bases from V and 4 from J; bases not matched to a gene: 4. Germline CDR1 is SEHNR and CDR2 is FQNEAQ (reference sequence). There are 15 residues in the CDR3. As DNA, the CDR3 is TGTGCCAGCAGCACAGGGACTAGCGGGAGATACGAGCAGTACTTC. Encoded protein: CASSTGTSGRYEQYF.

V and J are TRBV2 and TRBJ2-7; 10 nucleotides match TRBD2. Germline CDR1 and CDR2: SNHLY and FYNNEI. V trimming: 4 bases; J trimming: 5 bases; junction bases outside the gene matches: 8. CDR3 length equals 15 residues. The CDR3 protein is CASSAGQREGHEQYF. CDR3 DNA sequence: TGTGCCAGCAGTGCCGGGCAGCGGGAGGGCCACGAGCAGTACTTC.

V gene TRBV7-9 combines with J gene TRBJ2-1, with D uncertain. Deletions cut 4 bases from V and 10 bases from J, with 11 bases between. Germline lookup yields CDR1 SEHNR and CDR2 FQNEAQ (reference sequence). The CDR3 loop spans 12 amino acids. The CDR3 here is CASSYSNIEQFF. Written as DNA, the CDR3 is TGTGCCAGCAGCTATAGCAACATCGAGCAGTTCTTC.